The 32 T cell receptor beta chains reported below all come from one sample, sequenced in a study of blood T cells in healthy people across ages. Primed by a sample-barcoded 5' primer and a J-beta primer mix, a second PCR proceeded for roughly 6 to 12 cycles. Via MiXCR, TCRdb re-called the 5' RACE reads, giving one row per CDR3 protein. This table has approximately 1.5 million distinct CDR3 sequences, 35% to 45% appearing once. The sample was blood. These receptors came from a woman under 30 in good health.

This clonotype has more than one count but fewer than ten. V is TRBV4-1 and J is TRBJ2-1; D is uncertain. Trimming took off 1 base at V and 3 bases at J, with 7 bases between the two ends. This CDR3 is built from 14 residues. In germline, CDR1 is MGHRA, CDR2 YSYEKL. The CDR3 sequence: CASSQANSYNEQFF. The DNA of the CDR3 is TGCGCCAGCAGCCAAGCAAACAGCTACAATGAGCAGTTCTTC.

The genes are TRBV4-1 and TRBJ2-3; D call uncertain. V dropped 0 bases and J dropped 8 bases, with 3 bases sitting between them. Germline CDR1 and CDR2: MGHRA and YSYEKL. The length of the CDR3 is 11 residues. CDR3 sequence reads: CASSQDSTQYF. The CDR3 nucleotides are TGCGCCAGCAGCCAAGATTCTACGCAGTATTTT.

In this sample, this clonotype turned up a few times. The V gene is TRBV20-1, the J gene TRBJ2-1; D not certain. Germline values: CDR1 DFQATT, CDR2 SNEGSKA (reference sequence). This CDR3 region has 11 residues. Trimming shortened V by 3 bases and J by 8 bases, and 8 bases separated the two germline ends. CDR3 bases: TGCAGTGCTAGTAAGGCGGATGAGCAGTTCTTC. Translation: CSASKADEQFF.

The chain employs TRBV7-8 and TRBJ2-4; no firm D call. The length of the CDR3 is 15 residues. Trimming removed 3 bases from V and 0 bases from J, with 9 bases in between. The germline CDR1 and CDR2 sequences are SGHVS and FQNEAQ. CDR3 region: CASSFGRLAKNIQYF. The CDR3 DNA reads as TGTGCCAGCAGCTTCGGGCGGCTAGCCAAAAACATTCAGTACTTC. The entire variable domain, with the rest obtained from reference TRBV7-8 and TRBJ2-4, is as follows: GAGVSQSPRYKVAKRGQDVALRCDPISGHVSLFWYQQALGQGPEFLTYFQNEAQLDKSGLPSDRFFAERPEGSVSTLKIQRTQQEDSAVYLCASSFGRLAKNIQYFGAGTRLSVL.

This chain connects TRBV12-3 or TRBV12-4 to TRBJ1-4, with 7 bases that match TRBD1. The trim removed 5 bases at V and 8 bases at J, leaving 5 bases unmatched. This CDR3 spans 13 amino acids. CDR3 nucleotide sequence: TGTGCCAGCAGTCAGGGGGAGGGCGAAAAACTGTTTTTT. Protein product: CASSQGEGEKLFF.

This clonotype was recorded a few times. This chain joins TRBV12-3 or TRBV12-4 and TRBJ1-6; no clear D. The CDR3 has 13 amino acids. Trimming removed 1 base from V and 5 bases from J, with 3 bases in between. CDR3 DNA: TGTGCCAGCAGTTTAGTCCATAATTCACCCCTCCACTTT. It specifies CASSLVHNSPLHF.

V gene TRBV7-9 combines with J gene TRBJ1-6, with TRBD1 as a possible D gene (5 bases). CDR1 is SEHNR and CDR2 is FQNEAQ in the germline V gene (reference sequence). Trimming cost V 5 bases and J 10 bases, with 18 bases left between them. The CDR3 consists of 15 residues. CDR3 region: CASSPGRGPGSPLHF. CDR3 bases: TGTGCCAGCAGCCCAGGGCGGGGTCCAGGCTCACCCCTCCACTTT.

This chain joins TRBV7-2 and TRBJ1-3; a weak D match, TRBD1 (5 bases). Trimming removed 3 bases from V and 0 bases from J, with 12 bases in between. Germline V gene lookup returns CDR1 SGHTA and CDR2 FQGNSA. The length of the CDR3 is 16 residues. The CDR3 coding sequence is TGTGCCAGCAGCTTGCCCCGGGGGGTCTCTGGAAACACCATATATTTT. Translated, it gives CASSLPRGVSGNTIYF.

CDR3 sequence reads: CASSPLQGRENYGYTF. The CDR3 bases are TGTGCCAGCAGCCCACTGCAGGGACGCGAGAACTATGGCTACACCTTC. The chain couples TRBV7-9 to TRBJ1-2; possible D gene TRBD1, 5 bases. Germline CDR1 reads SEHNR; CDR2 reads FQNEAQ (reference sequence). This CDR3 is built from 16 residues. The ends were cut back, 5 bases at V and 2 bases at J, with 18 bases in the middle.

The V call is TRBV4-3, the J call TRBJ2-3, with a possible D match to TRBD2 (6 bases). Per germline, CDR1 LGHNA and CDR2 YSLEER. This CDR3 has 14 amino acids. Trimming took 3 bases from V and 9 from J, leaving 16 bases between them. The CDR3 spells CASSHFSPLATQYF. CDR3 sequence (DNA): TGCGCCAGCAGCCACTTCTCCCCACTAGCCACGCAGTATTTT.

The CDR3 coding sequence is TGCAGTGCTAGGGTTTATGGACTAGCCTCTGGGGCCAACGTCCTGACTTTC. Translation: CSARVYGLASGANVLTF. The rearrangement uses TRBV20-1 and TRBJ2-6, with 8 bases matching TRBD2. The V and J ends lost 3 bases and 0 bases, in that order; junction bases with no gene match: 7. The CDR3 runs to 17 residues. The germline V gene has CDR1 DFQATT and CDR2 SNEGSKA (reference sequence).

The sample holds a few counts of this clonotype. This chain joins TRBV3-1 and TRBJ2-1, with D tentatively TRBD1 or TRBD2 (5 bases each). Per germline, CDR1 LGHDT and CDR2 YNNKEL (reference sequence). V was cut by 4 bases and J by 8 bases, with 12 bases left in between. This CDR3 has 13 residues. CDR3 region: CASSRQLGDEQFF. DNA of the CDR3: TGTGCCAGCAGCCGCCAATTGGGGGATGAGCAGTTCTTC.

As to this clonotype: Given a much more abundant clone one base away, this may be a read error. J is TRBJ1-5 and V is TRBV7-9; 9 bases map to TRBD1. The CDR3 consists of 15 residues. CDR1 is SEHNR, CDR2 FQNEAQ, per germline (reference sequence). In nucleotides, the CDR3 is TGTACCAGCAGCACCGGGACAGGGCTCAATCAGCCCCAGCATTTT. Residues: CTSSTGTGLNQPQHF.

The CDR3 region has the DNA TGTGCCAGCAGGAAAGCCGGAGGGCCACATGAGCAGTTCTTC. It yields the protein CASRKAGGPHEQFF. This rearrangement joins TRBV11-2 to TRBJ2-1; possible D gene TRBD2, 6 bases. V was clipped by 6 bases and J by 8 bases, with 17 bases between them. This CDR3 comprises 14 residues. Germline CDR1 and CDR2: SGHAT and FQNNGV.

The V call is TRBV9, the J call TRBJ2-5, with TRBD2 matching over 8 bases. The junction had 13 bases not matched to a gene; V was cut back by 4 bases and J by 5 bases. CDR3 length: 16 residues. CDR1 SGDLS and CDR2 YYNGEE come from the germline V gene. CDR3 nucleotides: TGTGCCAGCAGCATCGAGCCGGGACTAGTAACGGAGACCCAGTACTTC. Protein sequence: CASSIEPGLVTETQYF.

The J gene is TRBJ1-4, the V gene TRBV5-1; D unresolved. The germline V gene has CDR1 SGHRS and CDR2 YFSETQ. Trimming took off 0 bases at V and 6 bases at J, with 9 bases between the two ends. This CDR3 region has 14 residues. In DNA, the CDR3 is TGCGCCAGCAGCTTGGAAGGTCGAGATGAAAAACTGTTTTTT. Protein product: CASSLEGRDEKLFF. The full variable domain, in which reference TRBV5-1 and TRBJ1-4 provide the parts outside the CDR3, is KAGVTQTPRYLIKTRGQQVTLSCSPISGHRSVSWYQQTPGQGLQFLFEYFSETQRNKGNFPGRFSGRQFSNSRSEMNVSTLELGDSALYLCASSLEGRDEKLFFGSGTQLSVL.

The CDR3, as DNA: TGTGCCAAAAGGACAGGGGGGTCCTACGAGCAGTACTTC. This codes for CAKRTGGSYEQYF. V is TRBV7-2 and J is TRBJ2-7; 10 bases are a match to TRBD1. This CDR3 is 13 amino acids long. V lost 10 bases, J lost 1 base, and 4 bases stayed unmatched. The germline CDR1 and CDR2 sequences are SGHTA and FQGNSA.

The J gene is TRBJ2-5, the V gene TRBV10-3; possibly TRBD1 or TRBD2 for D (5 bases each). The germline CDR1 and CDR2 sequences are ENHRY and SYGVKD. The CDR3 totals 14 residues. Trimming pared 0 bases from V and 2 bases from J, leaving 7 bases between. The CDR3, as DNA: TGTGCCATCAGTGAGTCTTGGGGGCAAGAGACCCAGTACTTC. Its protein is CAISESWGQETQYF.

This clonotype was seen a few times. This chain uses TRBV6-5 with TRBJ2-1, with D possibly being TRBD2 (6 bases). Trimming stripped 6 bases from V and 3 bases from J, with 15 bases between. CDR3 length equals 15 residues. Germline V lookup: CDR1 MNHEY, CDR2 SVGAGI. Here the CDR3 reads CASSHRRAFYNEQFF. The CDR3 region has the DNA TGTGCCAGCAGCCACCGGAGGGCCTTCTACAATGAGCAGTTCTTC.

A note on this clonotype: A junction boundary mismatches the germline segment, possibly from a read error. The chain is built from TRBV2 and TRBJ2-3, with TRBD1 identical over 10 bases. This CDR3 is 14 amino acids long. Germline V gene lookup returns CDR1 SNHLY and CDR2 FYNNEI. The CDR3 sequence: CAGSRDRGTGTQYF. CDR3 coding DNA: TGTGCCGGATCCCGGGACAGGGGAACAGGTACGCAGTATTTT.

The CDR3 reads CASSLAANNQPQHF. CDR3 in DNA: TGTGCCAGCAGCTTAGCAGCCAACAATCAGCCCCAGCATTTT. This rearrangement joins TRBV7-6 to TRBJ1-5; D uncertain. The CDR3 runs 14 residues. V gave up 0 bases and J gave up 3 bases, with 6 bases separating them. Per germline, CDR1 SGHVS and CDR2 FNYEAQ.

DNA of the CDR3: TGTGCCAGCAGCTACAGACACATCCAAGAGACCCAGTACTTC. It is translated as CASSYRHIQETQYF. The J gene is TRBJ2-5, the V gene TRBV11-1; D gene uncertain. The CDR3 length is 14 residues. Germline CDR1 is SGHAT and CDR2 is FQDESV (reference sequence). Deletions cut 4 bases from V and 1 base from J, with 10 bases between.

The V call is TRBV5-5, the J call TRBJ1-5; D gene ambiguous. Germline V gene sequence: CDR1 SGHKS, CDR2 YYEKEE (reference sequence). The length of the CDR3 is 14 residues. V lost 0 bases, J lost 7 bases, and 11 bases lay in between. This CDR3 reads CASSLVEGLQPQHF. For the CDR3, the DNA is TGTGCCAGCAGCTTGGTGGAGGGCTTGCAGCCCCAGCATTTT.

This clonotype came up a few times. The chain has TRBV7-9 and TRBJ2-1, with no clear D. The end of the DNA fits TRBJ2-7 better, so the J call may be wrong. The CDR3 runs to 14 residues. The germline V gene has CDR1 SEHNR and CDR2 FQNEAQ (reference sequence). This chain's CDR3 is CASSGRPYYNEQYF. The CDR3 DNA reads TGTGCCAGCAGCGGACGACCCTACTACAATGAGCAGTACTTC.

In this sample, this clonotype turned up a few times. V is TRBV20-1 and J is TRBJ2-1, with unresolved D. Trimming removed 0 bases from V and 5 bases from J, with 11 bases in between. The CDR3 is made up of 14 amino acids. Germline V CDR1 and CDR2: DFQATT, SNEGSKA (reference sequence). The CDR3 DNA is TGCAGTGCTAGAGATAGTTATTCTCACAATGAGCAGTTCTTC. It encodes CSARDSYSHNEQFF.

This chain joins TRBV7-9 and TRBJ1-2, with 9 bases aligning to TRBD1. The CDR3 has 13 amino acids. The V and J ends lost 5 bases and 9 bases, in that order; junction bases with no gene match: 7. Germline values: CDR1 SEHNR, CDR2 FQNEAQ (reference sequence). Here the CDR3 reads CASSGTGLERYTF. The CDR3 region has the DNA TGTGCCAGCAGCGGGACAGGGCTGGAACGCTACACCTTC.

This clonotype appeared a few times. The chain couples TRBV7-2 to TRBJ2-3; D might be TRBD2 (5 bases). The CDR3 totals 19 residues. Germline V gene data show CDR1 as SGHTA and CDR2 as FQGNSA. Trimming cost V 0 bases and J 0 bases, with 19 bases left between them. Here the CDR3 reads CASSLAGLQISPSTDTQYF. CDR3 nucleotides: TGTGCCAGCAGCTTAGCCGGACTTCAAATCTCTCCTAGCACAGATACGCAGTATTTT.

This clonotype was picked up many times. The rearrangement links TRBV7-9 to TRBJ2-7; no clear D. This CDR3 comprises 14 residues. The V end lost 1 base, the J end lost 4 bases, and 11 bases lay between the germline ends. Germline V lookup: CDR1 SEHNR, CDR2 FQNEAQ (reference sequence). The CDR3 region has the DNA TGTGCCAGCAGCTTAGAAAATGCCCCGTACGAGCAGTACTTC. Its protein is CASSLENAPYEQYF.

This clonotype occurred many times. The V call is TRBV5-1, the J call TRBJ1-1, with D hard to call. V was trimmed by 4 bases and J by 5 bases, leaving 18 bases between them. CDR1 SGHRS and CDR2 YFSETQ come from the germline V gene. This CDR3 region has 15 residues. The CDR3 is CASSLHRASGTEAFF. In nucleotides, the CDR3 is TGCGCCAGCAGCCTCCACCGGGCTTCGGGAACTGAAGCTTTCTTT.

This chain connects TRBV12-3 or TRBV12-4 to TRBJ2-7; possible D gene TRBD1, 6 bases. Trimming cost V 10 bases and J 10 bases, with 20 bases left between them. CDR3 length: 12 residues. DNA of the CDR3: TGTGCCACCACGTACCAAGGGGGACCCCAGTACTTC. Residues: CATTYQGGPQYF.

The chain uses TRBV6-2 or TRBV6-3 and TRBJ2-7; possible D gene TRBD2, 6 bases. The V end lost 7 bases, the J end lost 3 bases, and 25 bases lay between the germline ends. The germline CDR1 and CDR2 sequences are MNHEY and SVGEGT. This CDR3 is 17 amino acids long. CDR3 residues: CASTKPGLQLSLYEQYF. The CDR3 bases are TGTGCCAGCACCAAACCGGGACTTCAATTGAGCCTCTACGAGCAGTACTTC.

This clonotype was detected a few times. The DNA of the CDR3 is TGTGCCAGCAGTTTATCAACGGGTGGCGATGAGCAGTTCTTC. This sequence encodes CASSLSTGGDEQFF. The chain uses TRBV27 and TRBJ2-1; D is ambiguous. V gave up 0 bases and J gave up 8 bases, with 11 bases separating them. Germline CDR1 is MNHEY and CDR2 is SMNVEV (reference sequence). There are 14 residues in the CDR3.